This TCR beta chain was captured in a study of identical twins. V gave up 7 bases and J gave up 2 bases, with 14 bases separating them. The CDR3 loop spans 14 amino acids. Study findings and constraints: Out-of-frame alpha sequences shared by twins showed excess low generation probability. The degree of excess twin sharing was weaker in beta out-of-frame sequences. Insertion counts were lower in abundant cord blood beta clonotypes, a trend that memory repertoires did not show.

A single record per CDR3 protein comes from TCRdb applying MiXCR to the 5' RACE reads. The sample has 400,000 to 500,000 distinct CDR3 sequences, approximately 17% seen once; the top ten hold roughly 12%. Only a few counts were recorded for this clonotype. Its antigen is not identified. The chain combines TRBV12-3 or TRBV12-4 with TRBJ2-5; a weak D match, TRBD2 (6 bases). Material: naive T cells sorted from blood. The source of this sequence is a man between 50 and 59 years old in good health. CDR3 protein: CASTLGGRQETQYF. CDR3 DNA sequence: TGTGCCAGCACTCTGGGGGGTAGGCAAGAGACCCAGTACTTC.